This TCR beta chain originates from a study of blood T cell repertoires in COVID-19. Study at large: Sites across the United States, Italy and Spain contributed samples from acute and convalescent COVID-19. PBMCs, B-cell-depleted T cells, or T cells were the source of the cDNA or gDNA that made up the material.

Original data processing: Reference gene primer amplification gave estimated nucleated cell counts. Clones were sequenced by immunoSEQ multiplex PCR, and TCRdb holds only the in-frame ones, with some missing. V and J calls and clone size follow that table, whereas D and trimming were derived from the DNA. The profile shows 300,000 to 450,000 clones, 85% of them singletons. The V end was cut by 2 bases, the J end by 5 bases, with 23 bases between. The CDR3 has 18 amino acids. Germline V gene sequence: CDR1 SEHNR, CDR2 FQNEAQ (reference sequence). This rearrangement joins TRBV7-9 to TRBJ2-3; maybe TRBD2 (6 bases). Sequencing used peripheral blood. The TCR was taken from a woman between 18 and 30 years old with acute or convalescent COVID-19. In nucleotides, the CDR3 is TGTGCCAGCAGCTTACCCCTTTGGGGGGAGTACCTGGGAGATACGCAGTATTTT. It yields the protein CASSLPLWGEYLGDTQYF.